A single T cell receptor beta chain is shown here with its context. Using immunoSEQ multiplex PCR, the repertoire was profiled, and TCRdb retains in-frame clones only, with some absent. The table lists under 65,000 clones, more than 80% of them singletons. This record belongs to a study of blood T cell repertoires in COVID-19. In the study overall: From the United States, Italy and Spain came samples of acute and convalescent COVID-19. From T cells, B-cell-depleted T cells, or PBMCs came the material, which was cDNA or gDNA.

The CDR3 has 15 residues. CDR1 MNHEY and CDR2 SVGAGI come from the germline V gene. V was pared by 6 bases and J by 9 bases, with 15 bases of the junction left unmatched. The material sequenced was peripheral blood. This clonotype was sampled from a man aged 55 to 69 with acute or convalescent COVID-19. V and J are TRBV6-5 and TRBJ2-7; 9 nucleotides line up with TRBD1. The CDR3 spells CASSRGGQGSVGQYF. The CDR3, as DNA: TGTGCCAGCAGCAGGGGCGGACAGGGGTCCGTAGGGCAGTACTTC.